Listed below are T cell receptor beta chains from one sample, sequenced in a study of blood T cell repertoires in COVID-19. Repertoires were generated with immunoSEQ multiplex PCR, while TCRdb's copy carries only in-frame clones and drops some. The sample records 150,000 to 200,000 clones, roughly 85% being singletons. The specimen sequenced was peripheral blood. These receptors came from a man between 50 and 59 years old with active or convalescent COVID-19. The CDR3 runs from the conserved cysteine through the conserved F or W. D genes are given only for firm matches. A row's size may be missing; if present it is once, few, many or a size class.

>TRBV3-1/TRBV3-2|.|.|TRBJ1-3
CASSQVVQSLGGNTIYF
TGTGCCAGCAGCCAAGTAGTTCAATCCTTGGGCGGAAACACCATATATTTT
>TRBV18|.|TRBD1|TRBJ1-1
CASSRQGAKNTEAFF
TGTGCCAGCTCACGACAGGGGGCGAAGAACACTGAAGCTTTCTTT
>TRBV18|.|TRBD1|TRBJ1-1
CASSPQPWTGGTEAFF
TGTGCCAGCTCACCACAACCCTGGACAGGGGGGACTGAAGCTTTCTTT
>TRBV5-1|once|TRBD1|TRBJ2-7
CASSPGQGPGEQYF
TGCGCCAGCAGCCCAGGACAGGGTCCGGGCGAGCAGTACTTC
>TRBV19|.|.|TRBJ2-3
CASSMRRTWGGSTDTQYF
TGTGCCAGTAGTATGAGAAGGACCTGGGGCGGTAGCACAGATACGCAGTATTTT
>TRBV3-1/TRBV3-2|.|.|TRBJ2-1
CASSQDTGSSYNEQFF
TGTGCCAGCAGCCAAGATACGGGGAGTTCCTACAATGAGCAGTTCTTC
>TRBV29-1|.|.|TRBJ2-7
CSVVPETYEQYF
TGCAGCGTTGTCCCGGAGACCTACGAGCAGTACTTC
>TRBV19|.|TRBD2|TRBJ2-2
CASSSGRAPTGELFF
TGTGCCAGTAGTAGCGGGAGGGCTCCCACCGGGGAGCTGTTTTTT
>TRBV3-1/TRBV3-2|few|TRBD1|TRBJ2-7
CASSQEGQAAYEQYF
TGTGCCAGCAGCCAAGAAGGACAGGCTGCCTACGAGCAGTACTTC
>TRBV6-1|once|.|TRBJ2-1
CASSEGRRDEQFF
TGTGCCAGCAGTGAAGGACGGCGGGATGAGCAGTTCTTC
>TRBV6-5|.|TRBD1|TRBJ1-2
CASRIRQGGSSEF
TGTGCCAGCAGGATCCGACAGGGGGGGAGTAGCGAATTC
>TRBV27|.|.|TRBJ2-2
CASSLTDPITFTGELFF
TGTGCCAGCAGTTTAACAGACCCGATAACCTTTACCGGGGAGCTGTTTTTT
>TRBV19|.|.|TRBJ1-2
CASSTWTRGDSGYTF
TGTGCCAGTAGTACATGGACGCGAGGGGACTCTGGCTACACCTTC
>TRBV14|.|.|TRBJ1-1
CASSQDGQGTEAFF
TGTGCCAGCAGCCAAGATGGTCAGGGCACTGAAGCTTTCTTT
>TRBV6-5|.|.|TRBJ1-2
CASSYSGPLKGYTF
TGTGCCAGCAGTTACTCTGGGCCCCTGAAGGGCTACACCTTC
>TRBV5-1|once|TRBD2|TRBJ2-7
CASRKTGTSVLSIYEQYF
TGCGCCAGCAGGAAAACCGGGACTAGTGTATTGTCAATTTACGAGCAGTACTTC